This T cell receptor (beta chain) is from a study of shared clonotypes between healthy human individuals. The study's findings and limits: Incomplete sequencing of sorted subsets was indicated by rarefaction despite large depth. All-four-donor shared clonotypes had higher generation probabilities than non-shared clonotypes did.

Trimming took 2 bases from V and 3 from J, leaving 7 bases between them. The germline gives CDR1 MNHEY, CDR2 SVGAGI. This CDR3 contains 13 residues. About this clone itself: The antigen remains unidentified.

Assay: immunoSEQ multiplex PCR; the TCRdb copy retains only in-frame clones and omits some. The sample has hundreds of thousands of clones, about 96% seen once; the top ten hold approximately 0.2%. The naive CD8 fraction comprised CD45RO-negative cells positively selected for CCR7 and excluded terminally differentiated effector memory CD45RA+ cells. The source is a man younger than 45 in good health. The rearrangement links TRBV6-5 to TRBJ2-5; D is possibly TRBD1 or TRBD2 (5 bases each). The sample taken for sequencing was naive CD8+ T cells sorted from blood. The CDR3 reads CASSYGGEETQYF. CDR3 DNA sequence: TGTGCCAGCAGTTACGGGGGTGAAGAGACCCAGTACTTC.